The clone carrying this T cell receptor beta chain was seen ten or more times. The source of the sample is a study of patients and donors after allogeneic stem cell transplantation. One entry per CDR3 protein, called by TCRdb with MiXCR from the RT-PCR reads. Here the sample spans about 230,000 distinct CDR3 sequences, 14% being singletons. This CDR3 is 14 amino acids long. Germline CDR1 is MNHEY and CDR2 is SVGEGT. Trimming took 6 bases from V and 3 from J, leaving 15 bases between them. The receptor's source is a human donor who was either an allogeneic HSCT recipient or a stem cell or donor lymphocyte infusion donor (not recorded which). It is not recorded whose cells these are; they may come from a transplant donor. The rearrangement links TRBV6-2 or TRBV6-3 to TRBJ2-7; the D gene is possibly TRBD1 (5 bases). The sequencing input was blood, either unsorted or a sorted T cell fraction (not recorded which). The CDR3 coding sequence is TGTGCCAGCAGAGGCGGACCAGGGTACTACGAGCAGTACTTC. Translating gives CASRGGPGYYEQYF.